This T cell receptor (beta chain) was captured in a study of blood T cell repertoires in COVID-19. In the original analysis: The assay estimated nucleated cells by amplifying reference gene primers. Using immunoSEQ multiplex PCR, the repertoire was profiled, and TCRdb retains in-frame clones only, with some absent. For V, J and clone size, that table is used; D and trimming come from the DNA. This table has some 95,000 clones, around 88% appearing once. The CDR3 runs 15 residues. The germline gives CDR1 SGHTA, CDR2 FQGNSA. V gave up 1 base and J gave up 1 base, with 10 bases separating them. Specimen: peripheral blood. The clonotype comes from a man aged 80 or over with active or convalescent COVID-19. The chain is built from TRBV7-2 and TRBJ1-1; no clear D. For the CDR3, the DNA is TGTGCCAGCAGCTTAGGACTCGTAGCGAACACTGAAGCTTTCTTT. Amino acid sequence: CASSLGLVANTEAFF.